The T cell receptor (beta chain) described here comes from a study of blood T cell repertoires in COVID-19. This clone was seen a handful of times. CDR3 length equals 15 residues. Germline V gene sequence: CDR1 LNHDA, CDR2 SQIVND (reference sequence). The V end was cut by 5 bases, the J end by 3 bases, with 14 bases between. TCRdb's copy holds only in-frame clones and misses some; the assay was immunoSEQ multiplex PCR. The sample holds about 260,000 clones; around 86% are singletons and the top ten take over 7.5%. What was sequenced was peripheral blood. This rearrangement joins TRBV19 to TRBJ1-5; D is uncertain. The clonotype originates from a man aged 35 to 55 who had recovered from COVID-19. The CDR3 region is CASSLGGSPNQPQHF. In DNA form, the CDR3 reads TGTGCCAGTAGTCTGGGCGGGAGTCCCAATCAGCCCCAGCATTTT.